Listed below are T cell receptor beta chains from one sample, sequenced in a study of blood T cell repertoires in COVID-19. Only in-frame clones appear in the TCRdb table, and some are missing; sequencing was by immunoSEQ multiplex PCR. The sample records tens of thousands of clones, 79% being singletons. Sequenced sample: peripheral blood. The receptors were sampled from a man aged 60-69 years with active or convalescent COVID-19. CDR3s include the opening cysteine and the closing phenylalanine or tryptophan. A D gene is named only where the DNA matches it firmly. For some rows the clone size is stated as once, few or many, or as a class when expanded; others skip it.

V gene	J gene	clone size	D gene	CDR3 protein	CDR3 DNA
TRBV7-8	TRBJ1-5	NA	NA	CASSLGVRRDNQPQHF	TGTGCCAGCAGCTTAGGGGTGAGACGGGACAATCAGCCCCAGCATTTT
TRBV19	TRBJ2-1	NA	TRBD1	CASSIRGQGEYNEQFF	TGTGCCAGTAGTATAAGAGGACAGGGGGAATACAATGAGCAGTTCTTC
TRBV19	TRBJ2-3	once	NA	CASSRGFYADTQYF	TGTGCCAGTAGTCGGGGTTTTTATGCAGATACGCAGTATTTT
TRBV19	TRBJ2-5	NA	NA	CASSGSGVETQYF	TGTGCCAGTAGTGGTTCAGGGGTCGAGACCCAGTACTTC
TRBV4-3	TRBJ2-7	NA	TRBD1	CASSLRQGVNEQYF	TGCGCCAGCAGCCTTCGACAGGGGGTGAATGAGCAGTACTTC
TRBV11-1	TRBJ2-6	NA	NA	CASSFRGSAGANVLTF	TGTGCCAGCAGCTTCAGGGGAAGCGCTGGGGCCAACGTCCTGACTTTC
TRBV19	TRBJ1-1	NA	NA	CASSLHEDTEAFF	TGTGCCAGTAGCCTACATGAGGACACTGAAGCTTTCTTT
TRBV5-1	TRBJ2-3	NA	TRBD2	CASSLGLAGGLYTQYF	TGCGCCAGCAGCTTGGGACTAGCGGGGGGGCTCTATACGCAGTATTTT
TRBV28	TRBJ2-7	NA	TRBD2	CASSLSLLWGGLGYEQYF	TGTGCCAGCAGTTTAAGTTTGCTTTGGGGGGGACTAGGCTACGAGCAGTACTTC
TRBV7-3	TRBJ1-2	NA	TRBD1	CASSFTGADGYTF	TGTGCCAGCAGCTTCACAGGGGCGGATGGCTACACCTTC
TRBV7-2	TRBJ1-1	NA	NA	CASSLGPVYTEAFF	TGTGCCAGCAGCTTAGGGCCCGTGTACACTGAAGCTTTCTTT
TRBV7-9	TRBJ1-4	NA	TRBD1	CASSPGTANEKLFF	TGTGCCAGCAGCCCCGGGACAGCTAATGAAAAACTGTTTTTT
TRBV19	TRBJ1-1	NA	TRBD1	CASSKGQISLNTEAFF	TGTGCCAGTAGTAAGGGACAGATAAGTTTGAACACTGAAGCTTTCTTT
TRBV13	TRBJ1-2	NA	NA	CASSFLGTSDYGYTF	TGTGCCAGCAGCTTTCTGGGCACGAGTGACTATGGCTACACCTTC
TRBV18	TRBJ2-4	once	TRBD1	CASSQEQGANIQYF	TGTGCCAGCTCTCAAGAACAGGGGGCAAACATTCAGTACTTC
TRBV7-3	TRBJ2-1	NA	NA	CASSMGRYNEQFF	TGTGCCAGCAGCATGGGCCGGTACAATGAGCAGTTCTTC
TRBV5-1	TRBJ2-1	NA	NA	CAPSPQIYNEQFF	TGCGCTCCATCGCCACAGATCTACAATGAGCAGTTCTTC
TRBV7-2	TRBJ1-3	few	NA	CASSSPYSGNTIYF	TGTGCCAGCAGCTCCCCTTACTCTGGAAACACCATATATTTT
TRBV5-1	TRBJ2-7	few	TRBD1	CASSLARTGYEQYF	TGCGCCAGCAGCTTGGCTCGGACAGGCTACGAGCAGTACTTC
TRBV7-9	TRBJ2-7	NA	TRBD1	CASSSPGQGEKQYF	TGTGCCAGCAGCTCGCCGGGACAGGGTGAGAAGCAGTACTTC
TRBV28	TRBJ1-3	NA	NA	CASSTRGLSGNTIYF	TGTGCCAGCAGTACCCGAGGGCTCTCTGGAAACACCATATATTTT
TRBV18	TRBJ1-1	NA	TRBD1	CASSPGQGRFEAFF	TGTGCCAGCTCACCCGGACAGGGGCGTTTTGAAGCTTTCTTT
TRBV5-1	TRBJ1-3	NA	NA	CASSPRLSGNTIYF	TGCGCCAGCAGCCCCAGGCTTTCAGGAAACACCATATATTTT
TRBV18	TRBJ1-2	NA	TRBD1	CASSPGTENYGYTF	TGTGCCAGCTCCCCCGGGACAGAGAACTATGGCTACACCTTC
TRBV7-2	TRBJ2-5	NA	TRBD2	CASSLSGGAKETQYF	TGTGCCAGCAGCCTTAGCGGGGGGGCGAAAGAGACCCAGTACTTC
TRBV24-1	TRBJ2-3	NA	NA	CATSDLGRGADTQYF	TGTGCCACCAGTGATTTAGGTAGGGGCGCAGATACGCAGTATTTT
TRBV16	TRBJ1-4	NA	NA	CASSLTVVSGFNEKLFF	TGTGCCAGCAGCCTCACTGTGGTTTCAGGGTTTAATGAAAAACTGTTTTTT
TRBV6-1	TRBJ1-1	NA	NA	CASSERSPGTEAFF	TGTGCCAGCAGTGAACGGTCACCAGGCACTGAAGCTTTCTTT
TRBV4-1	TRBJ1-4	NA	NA	CASSQGNAGGRDEKLFF	TGCGCCAGCAGCCAGGGGAACGCGGGGGGCCGAGATGAAAAACTGTTTTTT
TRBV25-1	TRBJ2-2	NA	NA	CASSVRGGANTGELFF	TGTGCCAGCAGTGTTCGCGGGGGCGCGAACACCGGGGAGCTGTTTTTT
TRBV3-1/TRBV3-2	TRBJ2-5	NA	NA	CASSQASIQETQYF	TGTGCCAGCAGCCAAGCAAGCATCCAAGAGACCCAGTACTTC
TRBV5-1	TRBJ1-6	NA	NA	CASRYGDSPLHF	TGCGCCAGCCGGTACGGGGATTCACCCCTCCACTTT
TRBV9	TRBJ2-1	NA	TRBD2	CASSDTSDFINEQFF	TGTGCCAGCAGCGACACTAGCGACTTCATCAATGAGCAGTTCTTC
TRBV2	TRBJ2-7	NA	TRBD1	CASRPGTAAEQYF	TGTGCCAGCAGGCCCGGGACAGCAGCCGAGCAGTACTTC
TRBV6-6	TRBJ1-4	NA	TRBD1	CASSQSGTGGGTNEKLFF	TGTGCCAGCAGTCAGAGTGGGACAGGGGGTGGAACTAATGAAAAACTGTTTTTT
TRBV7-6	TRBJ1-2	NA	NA	CASSLFYSGFDYGYTF	TGTGCCAGCAGCTTATTCTATTCGGGGTTCGACTATGGCTACACCTTC
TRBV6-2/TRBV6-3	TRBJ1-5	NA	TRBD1	CASSYSTGGSNQPQHF	TGTGCCAGCAGTTACTCGACAGGGGGCAGCAATCAGCCCCAGCATTTT
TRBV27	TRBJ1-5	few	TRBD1	CASSLSRTGGNQPQHF	TGTGCCAGCAGTTTATCTCGGACAGGGGGAAATCAGCCCCAGCATTTT
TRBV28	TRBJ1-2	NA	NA	CASSLSGPWGDYGYTF	TGTGCCAGCAGTTTATCCGGCCCTTGGGGAGACTATGGCTACACCTTC
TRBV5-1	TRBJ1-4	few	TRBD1	CASSFFGTDEKLFF	TGCGCCAGCAGCTTTTTCGGGACAGATGAAAAACTGTTTTTT
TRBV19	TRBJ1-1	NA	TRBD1	CASSMGPTGGNTEAFF	TGTGCCAGTAGTATGGGGCCGACAGGGGGGAACACTGAAGCTTTCTTT
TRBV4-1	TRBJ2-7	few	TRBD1	CASSPGQGSFYEQYF	TGCGCCAGCAGCCCCGGACAGGGATCTTTTTACGAGCAGTACTTC
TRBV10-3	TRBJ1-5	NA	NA	CAISEGTNQPQHF	TGTGCCATCAGTGAAGGGACTAATCAGCCCCAGCATTTT
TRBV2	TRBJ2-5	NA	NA	CASASLIGVTQETQYF	TGTGCCAGCGCCAGCCTTATCGGGGTAACCCAAGAGACCCAGTACTTC
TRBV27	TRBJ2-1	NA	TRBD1	CASSWDRNNEQFF	TGTGCCAGCAGTTGGGACAGAAACAATGAGCAGTTCTTC
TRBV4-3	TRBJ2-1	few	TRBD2	CASSQQRAGGPINEQFF	TGCGCCAGCAGCCAACAGCGAGCGGGGGGGCCTATAAATGAGCAGTTCTTC
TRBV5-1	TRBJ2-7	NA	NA	CASSLGGGPYEQYF	TGCGCCAGCAGCTTGGGTGGGGGCCCCTACGAGCAGTACTTC
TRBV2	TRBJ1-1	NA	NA	CASSEHREYTEAFF	TGTGCCAGCAGTGAACACAGGGAGTACACTGAAGCTTTCTTT
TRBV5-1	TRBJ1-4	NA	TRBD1	CASSLTGTASNEKLFF	TGCGCCAGCAGCCTAACAGGGACAGCTTCTAATGAAAAACTGTTTTTT
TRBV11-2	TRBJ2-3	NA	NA	CAIPGTRRGWTDTQYF	TGTGCCATCCCCGGGACAAGGCGGGGGTGGACAGATACGCAGTATTTT
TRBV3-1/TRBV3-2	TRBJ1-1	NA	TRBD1	CASSTGQAEAFF	TGTGCCAGCAGCACGGGACAGGCCGAAGCTTTCTTT
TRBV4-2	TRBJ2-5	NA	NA	CASSQLFREGTQYF	TGTGCCAGCAGCCAACTCTTCAGGGAAGGGACCCAGTACTTC
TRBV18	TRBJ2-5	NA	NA	CASSPGLGQETQYF	TGTGCCAGCTCACCCGGACTGGGACAAGAGACCCAGTACTTC
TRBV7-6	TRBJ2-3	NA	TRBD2	CASSPGLAGGTDTQYF	TGTGCCAGCAGCCCGGGACTAGCGGGGGGTACGGATACGCAGTATTTT
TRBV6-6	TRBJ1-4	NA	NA	CASSPDFGRDRGGTNEKLFF	TGTGCCAGCAGCCCCGATTTCGGCAGGGATAGGGGGGGAACTAATGAAAAACTGTTTTTT
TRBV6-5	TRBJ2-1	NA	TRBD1	CASSYKGQTYNEQFF	TGTGCCAGCAGTTACAAGGGACAGACTTACAATGAGCAGTTCTTC
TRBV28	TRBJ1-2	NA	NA	CASTLTNYGYTF	TGTGCCAGCACCCTTACTAACTATGGCTACACCTTC